A selection of T cell receptor beta chains follows, all from one sample in a study of blood T cell repertoires in COVID-19. Libraries were prepared by immunoSEQ multiplex PCR; TCRdb keeps only in-frame clonotypes and omits some of them. The data show 300,000 to 350,000 clones, approximately 85% seen once. The sequencing input was PBMCs or T cells enriched from blood (not recorded which). The source is a man younger than 40 who had recovered from COVID-19. The CDR3 runs from the conserved cysteine through the conserved F or W. The D gene is left open where the match is weak. Some rows have no size entry. The others give once, few or many, or a class for an expanded clone.

d_call j_call clone_size v_call cdr3_aa cdr3_nt
. TRBJ1-1 . TRBV23-1 CASSQPTGEAFF TGCGCCAGCAGTCAGCCGACAGGTGAAGCTTTCTTT
. TRBJ1-2 . TRBV5-1 CASRKGGDYGYTF TGCGCCAGCAGAAAGGGAGGCGACTATGGCTACACCTTC
. TRBJ2-1 few TRBV5-6 CASSLKQRIRSYNEQFF TGTGCCAGCAGCTTAAAACAGAGAATACGCTCCTACAATGAGCAGTTCTTC
TRBD2 TRBJ2-1 . TRBV6-5 CASRLAGYNEQFF TGTGCCAGCAGACTAGCGGGCTACAATGAGCAGTTCTTC
TRBD2 TRBJ2-5 . TRBV5-1 CASSSGATSGEEETQYF TGCGCCAGCAGCTCCGGTGCCACTAGCGGGGAGGAAGAGACCCAGTACTTC
TRBD1 TRBJ2-7 . TRBV19 CASSTRTGPPYEQYF TGTGCCAGTAGTACCCGGACAGGGCCTCCCTACGAGCAGTACTTC
. TRBJ1-3 . TRBV30 CARRESGNTIYF TGTGCCAGACGGGAGTCTGGGAACACCATATATTTT
TRBD1 TRBJ1-5 . TRBV11-2 CASSLGQGASQPQHF TGTGCCAGCAGCCTCGGACAGGGGGCGAGTCAGCCCCAGCATTTT
TRBD2 TRBJ2-3 once TRBV6-1 CASSESPLAGSTDTQYF TGTGCCAGCAGTGAATCCCCCCTAGCGGGGAGCACAGATACGCAGTATTTT
. TRBJ2-1 . TRBV20-1 CSAAQTVEQFF TGCAGTGCTGCCCAAACGGTTGAGCAGTTCTTC
. TRBJ2-7 few TRBV19 CASSIQLAYEQYF TGTGCCAGTAGTATACAACTAGCCTACGAGCAGTACTTC
TRBD1 TRBJ2-7 . TRBV7-6 CASSLASPGQGAYEQYF TGTGCCAGCAGCTTAGCGAGTCCGGGACAGGGGGCCTACGAGCAGTACTTC
. TRBJ2-7 . TRBV5-5 CASSSMGQGSYEQYF TGTGCCAGCAGCTCCATGGGGCAGGGGAGCTACGAGCAGTACTTC
. TRBJ1-6 . TRBV30 CAWSFRAGSPLHF TGTGCCTGGAGTTTTAGGGCGGGGTCACCCCTCCACTTT
. TRBJ1-2 . TRBV7-3 CASSLRRDYGYTF TGTGCCAGCAGCTTGAGGAGAGACTATGGCTACACCTTC
TRBD1 TRBJ1-2 . TRBV18 CASSRGQGGYTF TGTGCCAGCTCACGGGGACAGGGCGGCTACACCTTC
TRBD2 TRBJ2-1 . TRBV19 CASSKRGWGNEQFF TGTGCCAGTAGTAAGCGGGGGTGGGGAAATGAGCAGTTCTTC
. TRBJ2-7 . TRBV7-8 CASSESGLYEQYF TGTGCCAGCAGCGAATCGGGTCTCTACGAGCAGTACTTC
TRBD1 TRBJ1-1 few TRBV7-2 CASITGALGTEAFF TGTGCCAGCATCACAGGGGCCCTGGGTACTGAAGCTTTCTTT
TRBD1 TRBJ1-2 . TRBV24-1 CATSDPGQGTYGYTF TGTGCCACCAGTGACCCGGGACAGGGGACCTATGGCTACACCTTC
. TRBJ1-5 . TRBV30 CAWSRQDNQPQHF TGTGCCTGGAGCCGACAGGACAATCAGCCCCAGCATTTT
TRBD1 TRBJ1-4 . TRBV15 CATSGQARYEKLFF TGTGCCACCAGCGGACAGGCCCGCTATGAAAAACTGTTTTTT
TRBD1 TRBJ1-1 . TRBV7-9 CASRNRGGTEAFF TGTGCCAGCAGGAACAGGGGCGGCACTGAAGCTTTCTTT
. TRBJ1-5 . TRBV2 CASSDQGPDTDQPQHF TGTGCCAGCAGTGATCAGGGTCCGGATACGGATCAGCCCCAGCATTTT
. TRBJ1-1 . TRBV21-1 CASSKDDVRGCEAFF TGTGCCAGCAGCAAAGACGACGTCAGGGGGTGTGAAGCTTTCTTT
. TRBJ1-5 few TRBV19 CASSDSLHSNQPQHF TGTGCCAGTTCGGACAGCCTCCATAGCAATCAGCCCCAGCATTTT
. TRBJ2-7 . TRBV9 CASSVGGRAFDEQYF TGTGCCAGCAGCGTAGGGGGCAGGGCCTTTGACGAGCAGTACTTC
. TRBJ1-5 . TRBV6-2/TRBV6-3 CASSYPGQSVQPQHF TGTGCCAGCAGTTATCCGGGACAATCCGTTCAGCCCCAGCATTTT
TRBD1 TRBJ1-1 once TRBV5-6 CASSPRDRELTEAFF TGTGCCAGCAGCCCGAGGGACAGGGAGTTGACTGAAGCTTTCTTT
TRBD1 TRBJ2-7 . TRBV15 CATSRGGTDYEQYF TGTGCCACCAGCAGAGGGGGGACAGATTACGAGCAGTACTTC
. TRBJ2-5 . TRBV10-3 CAISESGGKETQYF TGTGCCATCAGTGAGTCAGGAGGGAAAGAGACCCAGTACTTC
TRBD1 TRBJ1-4 . TRBV7-9 CASSERTGNEKLFF TGTGCCAGCAGCGAGCGGACAGGAAATGAAAAACTGTTTTTT
. TRBJ1-4 . TRBV4-3 CASSLGGGGNEKLFF TGCGCCAGCAGCCTTGGGGGCGGGGGGAATGAAAAACTGTTTTTT
TRBD1 TRBJ2-7 . TRBV9 CASSVHWDRPPEQYF TGTGCCAGCAGCGTACACTGGGACAGGCCACCCGAGCAGTACTTC
. TRBJ2-7 . TRBV29-1 CSVVSQQGGREQYF TGCAGCGTTGTGAGCCAACAGGGAGGGCGCGAGCAGTACTTC
TRBD1 TRBJ1-1 . TRBV2 CASSPRQGSNTEAFF TGTGCCAGCAGTCCTAGACAGGGCTCGAACACTGAAGCTTTCTTT
TRBD1 TRBJ2-1 . TRBV27 CASSQSGQQYNEQFF TGTGCCAGCAGCCAATCGGGACAGCAATACAATGAGCAGTTCTTC
. TRBJ1-6 . TRBV6-5 CASRDGGYNSPLHF TGTGCCAGCAGGGACGGGGGTTATAATTCACCCCTCCACTTT
TRBD1 TRBJ1-6 few TRBV4-2 CASSQDYRGGNSPLHF TGTGCCAGCAGCCAAGATTACAGGGGAGGTAATTCACCCCTCCACTTT
TRBD1 TRBJ2-2 few TRBV29-1 CSFGQGKAGELFF TGCAGTTTTGGACAGGGGAAGGCCGGGGAGCTGTTTTTT
. TRBJ1-6 . TRBV11-2 CASSLEASLNSPLHF TGTGCCAGCAGCTTAGAGGCCAGTCTTAATTCACCCCTCCACTTT
. TRBJ1-1 . TRBV6-5 CASTPPGNTEAFF TGTGCCAGCACTCCCCCGGGGAACACTGAAGCTTTCTTT
. TRBJ1-1 . TRBV7-8 CASSPRSGMNTEAFF TGTGCCAGCAGCCCCAGATCGGGGATGAACACTGAAGCTTTCTTT
TRBD2 TRBJ2-3 . TRBV3-1/TRBV3-2 CASSQASGGASGSYF TGTGCCAGCAGCCAAGCTAGCGGGGGGGCTTCGGGATCGTATTTT
TRBD1 TRBJ1-5 once TRBV19 CASSIGTGTFQPQHF TGTGCCAGTAGTATTGGGACAGGGACCTTTCAGCCCCAGCATTTT
. TRBJ1-1 once TRBV9 CASGGASETEAFF TGTGCCAGCGGGGGGGCTTCCGAAACTGAAGCTTTCTTT
. TRBJ2-7 . TRBV12-3/TRBV12-4 CASSFQGIYEQYF TGTGCCAGCAGTTTCCAGGGAATCTACGAGCAGTACTTC
TRBD1 TRBJ2-1 . TRBV6-5 CASSRSTGIGNEQFF TGTGCCAGCAGCCGTTCGACAGGGATCGGGAATGAGCAGTTCTTC
TRBD1 TRBJ1-4 . TRBV5-1 CASSNGQGPATNEKLFF TGCGCCAGCAGCAACGGACAGGGGCCAGCAACTAATGAAAAACTGTTTTTT